This TCR beta chain is drawn from a study of cytomegalovirus exposure and HLA in healthy donors. 13 Jbeta primers and 60 Vbeta primers were used for the PCR. The method was immunoSEQ multiplex PCR; TCRdb's version includes in-frame clones alone and lacks a portion of them. The sample contains under 90,000 clones, roughly 76% of which appear only once. The sequenced sample consisted of PBMCs. This receptor was identified in a woman aged 40-49 years in good health and CMV-seronegative.

The CDR3 loop reads CASSYGQGTNEQYF. The CDR3 bases are TGTGCCAGCAGTTACGGACAGGGCACGAACGAGCAGTACTTC. This chain links TRBV6-5 with TRBJ2-7, with 8 bases aligning to TRBD1. In germline, CDR1 is MNHEY, CDR2 SVGAGI. There are 14 residues in the CDR3. V was clipped by 2 bases and J by 5 bases; unmatched bases: 5.